This T cell receptor beta chain was found in a study of tumor and adjacent non-tumor tissue in lung cancer. Study-level information: Each sample yielded around 4 million productive TCRbeta reads on average. Points from the study as a whole: TCR diversity was significantly greater in tumor than normal lung tissue. Tumor repertoires had a smaller top 100 clone share than normal lung. Shorter survival was associated with higher TCR diversity in tumors.

This clonotype came up many times. The antigen is not known. This CDR3 spans 14 amino acids. Germline V gives CDR1 SQVTM, CDR2 ANQGSEA. No cell sorting was done before RNA was extracted from the tissue. TCRbeta libraries were built with three rounds of nested PCR, modified from ARM-PCR. TCRdb re-analysed the multiplex PCR reads in MiXCR, keeping a single row per CDR3 protein. The sample holds tens of thousands of distinct CDR3 sequences; approximately 63% are singletons and the top ten take roughly 21%. V gene TRBV29-1 combines with J gene TRBJ2-4, with D uncertain. The sequence was obtained from a man between 50 and 59 years old with non-small cell lung cancer. What was sequenced was lung tumor tissue. CDR3 protein: CTNSRSIAKNIQYF. In DNA form, the CDR3 reads TGCACCAACAGCCGGTCCATAGCCAAAAACATTCAGTACTTC. The variable domain in full, completed from reference TRBV29-1 and TRBJ2-4, reads SAVISQKPSRDICQRGTSLTIQCQVDSQVTMMFWYRQQPGQSLTLIATANQGSEATYESGFVIDKFPISRPNLTFSTLTVSNMSPEDSSIYLCTNSRSIAKNIQYFGAGTRLSVL.